These 14 T cell receptor beta chains share one sample of origin, sequenced in a study of neurological immune-mediated disorders. TCRdb re-derived calls from the 5' RACE reads in MiXCR, one entry per CDR3 protein. The sample includes tens of thousands of distinct CDR3 sequences, about 5.5% of them seen just once. The specimen was PBMCs. The receptors were gathered from a woman under 40 with multiple sclerosis.

The chain combines TRBV7-8 with TRBJ2-3, with 9 positions matching TRBD2. J was trimmed by 5 bases and V by 8 bases; bases with no gene match: 5. Germline V lookup: CDR1 SGHVS, CDR2 FQNEAQ. This CDR3 comprises 13 residues. CDR3 in amino acids: CASAVAGVDTQYF. The DNA for the CDR3 is TGTGCCAGCGCAGTAGCGGGAGTAGATACGCAGTATTTT.

The V gene is TRBV5-1, the J gene TRBJ2-1; 12 bases fit TRBD2. V trimming: 2 bases; J trimming: 6 bases; junction bases outside the gene matches: 15. This CDR3 is 19 amino acids long. CDR1 and CDR2 (germline): SGHRS, YFSETQ. CDR3 amino acids: CASSFYTSGRRTLSNEQFF. CDR3 DNA: TGCGCCAGCAGCTTTTATACTAGCGGGAGGCGGACCCTCTCCAATGAGCAGTTCTTC.

This clonotype was detected only a few times. V usage is TRBV20-1 and J usage is TRBJ2-3, with 8 bases aligning to TRBD2. The germline gives CDR1 DFQATT, CDR2 SNEGSKA (reference sequence). V dropped 6 bases and J dropped 1; count of bases not matched to a gene: 6. There are 14 residues in the CDR3. The CDR3 is CSAFRAGGTDTQYF. The CDR3 nucleotides are TGCAGTGCCTTTAGAGCGGGGGGCACAGATACGCAGTATTTT.

CDR3 region: CATSSPRLVFGELFF. CDR3 DNA sequence: TGTGCCACCAGCTCCCCCCGCCTGGTCTTTGGGGAGCTGTTTTTT. The V call is TRBV15, the J call TRBJ2-2; D gene ambiguous. This CDR3 comprises 15 residues. Looked up from germline, CDR1 is LNHNV and CDR2 is YYDKDF (reference sequence). Trimming removed 5 bases at V and 8 bases at J, with 18 bases between.

This clonotype has a handful of counts. This chain links TRBV14 with TRBJ2-1, with D maybe TRBD2 (6 bases). In germline, CDR1 is SGHDN, CDR2 FVKESK. CDR3 length: 16 residues. Trimming removed 4 bases at V and 7 bases at J, with 20 bases between. The CDR3 here is CASSRNSLEGTNEQFF. DNA for the CDR3: TGTGCCAGCAGCCGAAATTCCCTGGAGGGGACGAATGAGCAGTTCTTC.

This clonotype was seen repeatedly, ten times or more. At one end the junction does not follow the germline gene, possibly because of a read error. The chain recombines TRBV20-1 with TRBJ2-1; possibly TRBD1 or TRBD2 for D (5 bases each). Germline assignment: CDR1 DFQATT and CDR2 SNEGSKA (reference sequence). The CDR3 totals 17 residues. CDR3 loop: CSAGEGKGLSSYNEQFF. The CDR3 DNA reads as TGCAGTGCTGGAGAGGGGAAGGGATTGAGCTCCTACAATGAGCAGTTCTTC.

V gene TRBV20-1 combines with J gene TRBJ1-2; D ambiguous. The CDR3 is 11 residues long. Per germline, CDR1 DFQATT and CDR2 SNEGSKA (reference sequence). Trimming pared 4 bases from V and 4 bases from J, leaving 7 bases between. The CDR3 nucleotides read TGCAGTGCTACGGGGTTCTATGGCTACACCTTC. This sequence encodes CSATGFYGYTF.

In its sample, this clonotype was seen many times. The gene calls are TRBV5-1 and TRBJ1-6; no clear D. The V end lost 4 bases, the J end lost 7 bases, and 12 bases lay between the germline ends. Germline CDR1 SGHRS, CDR2 YFSETQ. The CDR3 has 14 residues. The CDR3 protein is CASSPDGYNSPLHF. In DNA, the CDR3 is TGCGCCAGCAGCCCCGATGGATACAATTCACCCCTCCACTTT.

The sample holds many counts of this clonotype. This rearrangement joins TRBV20-1 to TRBJ2-5; TRBD2 agrees at 8 bases. This CDR3 is built from 15 residues. The germline gives CDR1 DFQATT, CDR2 SNEGSKA (reference sequence). V trimming: 5 bases; J trimming: 2 bases; junction bases outside the gene matches: 10. The CDR3 nucleotides are TGCAGTGCTGTTAGTCCGGGACTAGATCAAGAGACCCAGTACTTC. Translated, it gives CSAVSPGLDQETQYF.

At least ten counts were recorded for this clonotype. V usage is TRBV4-2 and J usage is TRBJ1-1; perhaps TRBD1 as D (5 bases). The CDR3 is 17 amino acids. Trimming left V 0 bases short and J 4 bases short, with 18 bases between. Germline assignment: CDR1 LGHNA and CDR2 YNFKEQ. CDR3 DNA: TGTGCCAGCAGCCAAGATGGGCGATCCAGGGAAAGCACTGAAGCTTTCTTT. Its translation: CASSQDGRSRESTEAFF.

This rearrangement joins TRBV12-3 or TRBV12-4 to TRBJ1-2; the D gene is possibly TRBD1 (5 bases). The CDR3 extends over 15 amino acids. Trimming removed 7 bases at V and 4 bases at J, with 19 bases between. The CDR3 DNA reads as TGTGCCAGCACCCAGACTAGCGGGACGTCCTATGGCTACACCTTC. Translated, it gives CASTQTSGTSYGYTF.

This clonotype was picked up many times. This rearrangement joins TRBV24-1 to TRBJ2-5; D gene ambiguous. Germline V gives CDR1 KGHDR, CDR2 SFDVKD. V lost 5 bases and J lost 7, with 16 bases in between. The CDR3 covers 14 residues. This chain's CDR3 is CATSASGSRATQYF. CDR3 in DNA: TGTGCCACCAGTGCATCGGGTAGCCGAGCGACCCAGTACTTC.

This clonotype was observed many times. This sequence joins TRBV27 and TRBJ1-5; unclear D gene. The germline gives CDR1 MNHEY, CDR2 SMNVEV (reference sequence). Trimming took off 4 bases at V and 2 bases at J, with 15 bases between the two ends. The CDR3 contains 16 residues. The CDR3 bases are TGTGCCAGCAGTTCAGGAACCAGGAGGGGCAATCAGCCCCAGCATTTT. This translates into CASSSGTRRGNQPQHF.

The table lists this clonotype with many counts. V and J are TRBV5-1 and TRBJ1-1; D remains unclear. The CDR3 covers 15 residues. Trimming removed 2 bases at V and 1 base at J, with 12 bases between. Germline values: CDR1 SGHRS, CDR2 YFSETQ. This CDR3 reads CASSFGQARNTEAFF. DNA of the CDR3: TGCGCCAGCAGCTTTGGGCAGGCGCGGAACACTGAAGCTTTCTTT.